The 3 T cell receptor beta chains below were found in one sample sequenced in a study of T cells in localized non-small cell lung cancer. Only in-frame clones appear in the TCRdb table, and some are missing; sequencing was by immunoSEQ multiplex PCR. The sample carries over 70,000 clones, roughly 93% recorded once. The specimen comprised PBMCs, sampled before any cancer treatment. Receptors originate from a woman aged 40-69 years with stage II squamous cell lung carcinoma.

The rearrangement joins TRBV5-1 to TRBJ2-7; TRBD1 matches at 7 bases. CDR3 length equals 15 residues. The junction had 8 bases not matched to a gene; V was cut back by 2 bases and J by 3 bases. CDR1 is SGHRS, CDR2 YFSETQ, per germline. The CDR3 region has the DNA TGCGCCAGCAGCTTACAGGGGACCGACCTCTACGAGCAGTACTTC. It specifies CASSLQGTDLYEQYF.

For this clone: A read error may be the cause here, since a much bigger clone is one base away. Other DNA sequences in the sample encode the same CDR3. CDR3 in DNA: TGTGCCAGCAGTGGAACTAGCACCCTCAGGGGCGGGGAGCTGTTTTTT. Protein sequence: CASSGTSTLRGGELFF. The V call is TRBV6-1, the J call TRBJ2-2, with D perhaps given as TRBD1 or TRBD2 (6 bases each). Looked up from germline, CDR1 is MNHNS and CDR2 is SASEGT. The V and J ends lost 4 bases and 7 bases respectively, with 19 bases between them. The CDR3 loop spans 16 amino acids.

The sample holds a few counts of this clone. This sequence joins TRBV7-8 and TRBJ2-3, with a tentative D call TRBD1 (7 bases). With 5 bases removed from V and 5 bases from J, the gap between germline ends came to 23 bases. In germline, CDR1 is SGHVS, CDR2 FQNEAQ. The CDR3 extends over 17 amino acids. CDR3 sequence: CASSPSRQGLTKDTQYF. CDR3 DNA sequence: TGTGCCAGCAGCCCCTCAAGACAGGGACTCACTAAAGATACGCAGTATTTT.